The clone carrying this T cell receptor beta chain was detected a few times. The PCR ran on 60 Vbeta and 13 Jbeta primers. Assay used: immunoSEQ multiplex PCR; TCRdb lists only in-frame clones, some missing. The data contain about 130,000 clones, about 10% of them singletons. The record originates from a study of cytomegalovirus exposure and HLA in healthy donors. The V end lost 0 bases, the J end lost 5 bases, and 8 bases lay between the germline ends. Germline CDR1 and CDR2: GTSNPN and SVGIG (reference sequence). This CDR3 comprises 13 residues. The sequencing sample was made of PBMCs. The TCR comes from a man aged 50 to 60 in good health and CMV-seronegative. The chain couples TRBV30 to TRBJ1-5; D call uncertain. CDR3 coding DNA: TGTGCCTGGAGTGTTCTTTCCGATCAGCCCCAGCATTTT. This translates into CAWSVLSDQPQHF.